These T cell receptor beta chains were read from a single sample in a study of CD8+ T cells in alopecia areata. Repertoires were generated with immunoSEQ multiplex PCR, while TCRdb's copy carries only in-frame clones and drops some. The top ten clones hold more than 13% of a sample with 130,000 to 150,000 clones, 87% of them seen once. The source was CD8+ T cells sorted from blood, collected at week 0. The receptors shown here come from a human donor with alopecia areata. CDR3s include the opening cysteine and the closing phenylalanine or tryptophan. The order of the fields is CDR3 protein, CDR3 DNA, J gene, D gene, clone size, V gene. The D gene is left open where the match is weak. Size is stated for part of the rows, as once, few or many counts, or as a class when the clone is expanded.

CDR3 protein: CASSGNTGELFF; CDR3 DNA: TGTGCCAGCAGCGGAAACACCGGGGAGCTGTTTTTT; J gene: TRBJ2-2; D gene: .; clone size: few; V gene: TRBV7-9
CDR3 protein: CASSQDESGRNTGELFF; CDR3 DNA: TGCGCCAGCAGCCAAGATGAGTCCGGAAGGAACACCGGGGAGCTGTTTTTT; J gene: TRBJ2-2; D gene: .; clone size: once; V gene: TRBV4-1
CDR3 protein: CARNSPLHF; CDR3 DNA: TGTGCCAGGAATTCACCCCTCCACTTT; J gene: TRBJ1-6; D gene: .; clone size: .; V gene: TRBV6-1
CDR3 protein: CSVDSTGTSLYEQYF; CDR3 DNA: TGCAGCGTTGACTCAACCGGGACAAGTCTCTACGAGCAGTACTTC; J gene: TRBJ2-7; D gene: .; clone size: few; V gene: TRBV29-1
CDR3 protein: CASRTGARRSGELFF; CDR3 DNA: TGTGCCTCCCGGACCGGGGCCCGCCGATCCGGGGAGCTGTTTTTT; J gene: TRBJ2-2; D gene: .; clone size: .; V gene: TRBV30
CDR3 protein: CASRRTTNTGELFF; CDR3 DNA: TGTGCCAGCAGGAGGACAACGAACACCGGGGAGCTGTTTTTT; J gene: TRBJ2-2; D gene: .; clone size: .; V gene: TRBV27
CDR3 protein: CASRNPRDRTHGYTF; CDR3 DNA: TGTGCCAGCAGGAACCCCCGGGACAGAACACATGGCTACACCTTC; J gene: TRBJ1-2; D gene: TRBD1; clone size: .; V gene: TRBV6-5
CDR3 protein: CSVEDRADVGAGPSYEQYF; CDR3 DNA: TGCAGCGTTGAAGATAGGGCGGACGTAGGAGCGGGCCCCTCCTACGAGCAGTACTTC; J gene: TRBJ2-7; D gene: .; clone size: .; V gene: TRBV29-1
CDR3 protein: CASSGGLGGAATYEQYF; CDR3 DNA: TGTGCCAGCAGTGGAGGGTTGGGGGGCGCTGCGACCTACGAGCAGTACTTC; J gene: TRBJ2-7; D gene: .; clone size: .; V gene: TRBV2
CDR3 protein: CASSFSAAWGEQFF; CDR3 DNA: TGTGCCAGCAGCTTCTCCGCAGCCTGGGGTGAGCAGTTCTTC; J gene: TRBJ2-1; D gene: .; clone size: .; V gene: TRBV7-9
CDR3 protein: CSAGPSTYEQYF; CDR3 DNA: TGCAGCGCTGGGCCCTCCACCTACGAGCAGTACTTC; J gene: TRBJ2-7; D gene: .; clone size: .; V gene: TRBV29-1
CDR3 protein: CASSARTDNGYTF; CDR3 DNA: TGTGCCAGCAGTGCCCGGACAGATAACGGCTACACCTTC; J gene: TRBJ1-2; D gene: .; clone size: .; V gene: TRBV6-1
CDR3 protein: CASSLGAYNEQFF; CDR3 DNA: TGTGCCAGCAGCTTGGGGGCCTACAATGAGCAGTTCTTC; J gene: TRBJ2-1; D gene: .; clone size: few; V gene: TRBV5-6
CDR3 protein: CASTEGGGHTDTQYF; CDR3 DNA: TGTGCCAGCACCGAAGGCGGGGGGCACACAGATACGCAGTATTTT; J gene: TRBJ2-3; D gene: TRBD2; clone size: .; V gene: TRBV5-4
CDR3 protein: CARKTGTGFNEQYF; CDR3 DNA: TGTGCCAGAAAGACCGGGACAGGGTTTAACGAGCAGTACTTC; J gene: TRBJ2-7; D gene: TRBD1; clone size: .; V gene: TRBV2